This entry is about one T cell receptor (beta chain). It has no known antigen specificity. The input lacks base qualities; no much larger clone sits a single base away. The cohort consisted of 666 healthy bone marrow donors. All cohort members were sampled while nominally healthy, although unrecorded immune exposures were likely present. The donor was CMV seropositive and was included in the group of about 290 seropositive cohort members. Each donor provided a peripheral blood sample, and peripheral blood mononuclear cells were used for TCR beta sequencing. The Qiagen DNeasy Blood Extraction Kit was used to extract genomic DNA from the blood cell samples. Receptor amplification or capture employed the immunoSEQ multiplex PCR assay. A mixture of 60 forward primers for TCR Vbeta segments and 13 reverse primers for TCR Jbeta segments was used in the multiplex PCR. Amplification of the CDR3 region of rearranged TCR beta genes was performed with a multiplex PCR assay on genomic DNA. Amplified TCR beta libraries were sequenced as 87-base-pair reads on the Illumina HiSeq System. The paper's data handling went like this. In a later analysis, roughly 80 million unique TCR beta chains were counted across the roughly 670 repertoires, and roughly 10 million of these chains were shared by at least two donors. Raw reads were error-corrected and collapsed into unique sequences by a nearest-neighbor algorithm in which closely related sequences were merged to remove PCR and sequencing errors. V, D and J gene segments were assigned by aligning CDR3 sequences to IMGT reference sequences. For a sequence to be retained, a match of at least six nucleotides was required to both a V gene segment and a J gene segment. A rearrangement was called productive if the CDR3 had no stop codons and remained in frame with V and J, and every other rearrangement was called non-productive. Following IMGT convention, CDR3 was defined as the stretch from the second conserved V-encoded cysteine up to the conserved J-encoded phenylalanine. In an earlier analysis of some 550 of the donors, sequences lacking an unambiguous match to a single V gene segment were excluded. An earlier analysis of fewer than 750 of the donors classified V segments as functional when productive rearrangements were above 56.7% and as segregating when the standard deviation between donors was above 5%. A statistical classification framework was built for diagnosing cytomegalovirus status from the catalog of TCR beta chain sequences. A later analysis assigned V and J genes by comparing TCR nucleotide sequences with IMGT/GENE-DB human TR gene sequences. Using the TCRdist pipeline, a later analysis assigned CDR3 sequences along with most-parsimonious VDJ recombination scenarios. In a later analysis, each TCR beta chain was defined by its CDR3 amino acid sequence together with its V-gene family, and reads without a unique V-gene family were excluded. As a way to deal with suspected cross-contamination and a sequencing artifact, a later analysis dropped 450 to 600 nucleotide sequences that were highly shared and had low generation probability. In a later analysis, a clonal expansion index for each public chain was calculated from normalized within-repertoire ranks of inferred template counts. A later analysis computed generation probabilities with a VDJ recombination model fitted to out-of-frame rearrangements, and checked the results against IGoR. A later analysis scored TCR-TCR, TCR-HLA and TCR-CMV co-occurrence with hypergeometric tests, applying a repertoire-size bias correction to TCR pairs. In a later analysis, false discovery rates were estimated by permuting HLA or CMV assignments 20 times. In a later analysis, co-occurring TCRs were grouped using DBSCAN, with TCRdist sequence similarity added in when clustering inside HLA-allele-positive subsets. Repertoires with fewer than 30,000 or more than 120,000 public chains, plus five repertoires with anomalous nucleotide sharing, were excluded from co-occurrence clustering. In TCRdb, the immuneACCESS table is reduced to in-frame sequences with V and J assigned. These tables do not hold every clone; where another copy was compared, an unresolved V gene accounts for under half, and the others remain unexplained. V and J calls and clone size are as listed in that table; D and trimming were resolved from the DNA. This sample is represented by 100,000 to 150,000 clones; approximately 80% of them were singletons. Of the sample, more than 8% is held by the ten largest clones.

The CDR3 holds 11 amino acids from the cysteine to the phenylalanine. Only the CDR3 region is kept as DNA, spanning 33 bases read in frame from base 1. CDR1 and CDR2, looked up from the germline V gene, are SQVTM and ANQGSEA. V is clipped by 3 bases and J by 7 bases, and the sequence between their germline boundaries is 9 bases long. This sample is part of a study of cytomegalovirus exposure and HLA in healthy donors (dated by TCRdb to 2016 to 2017). Turning to the overall study: According to an earlier analysis of around 600 of the donors, 150 million to 200 million T cells yielded 117 million unique TCR beta sequences and about 300 Gb of sequence data. About 300 gigabases of sequencing data and roughly 80 million unique TCR sequences made up an early release that covered fewer than 650 HLA-typed donors. Of the 300 to 450 genotyped donors, 65% to 90% fell in the genetic ancestry cluster associated with self-reported Caucasian donors. The study aimed to test whether signatures of past pathogen exposure could be identified by cataloging public T cell receptors. The study used immunosequencing to profile the T cell repertoires of some 600 subjects and linked those repertoires to cytomegalovirus serostatus. A separate validation cohort of more than 100 different subjects was used in addition to the approximately 670-subject first cohort. To predict cytomegalovirus infection status, the study combined high-throughput TCR immunosequencing, statistical association of individual TCRs with disease status, and machine learning. A later analysis re-examined previously published TCR beta repertoires from 600 to 700 donors and added high-resolution HLA genotyping to investigate patterns of TCR occurrence. Rather than drawing on any new phenotypic data, the later analysis identified candidate immune exposures from TCR beta sequences and the way those sequences occurred across donors. To decide whether each TCR beta V gene segment behaved as functional or pseudogenic, an earlier analysis of approximately 590 of the donors relied on high-throughput TCR beta sequencing. Donor age, sex, ethnicity and CMV serostatus were compiled alongside the repertoire data. A later genetic analysis used genome-wide SNP genotypes for about 55% of the 666 donors, treating that subset as a discovery cohort. All discovery cohort repertoires had been generated using a single sequencing platform. HLA typing included class I and class II loci at four-digit resolution. Typing coverage differed by locus: A, B, C, DRB1 and DQB1 were typed in about 629-640 donors, DQA1 in about 510, DPA1 in approximately 610, and DPB1 in just under 480. About five DR-DQ haplotypes were handled as single units for association and clustering, since linkage in the cohort was strong. Among a few hundred genotyped donors of the cohort, an average of approximately 240,000 unique TCR beta nucleotide sequences were sequenced per donor, roughly 18% of them non-productive.

Results the study describes overall, beyond this receptor: The sequencing pipeline was judged likely to have produced a cluster of highly shared sequence variants as a technical artifact. The classifier was reported to diagnose cytomegalovirus status with high specificity and sensitivity in both the original cohort and the validation cohort. The only immune exposure information available for the cohort was CMV serostatus. Specific HLA alleles were associated with some 15,000 TCR beta sequences at a false discovery rate of 0.05 in a later analysis. Assigning TCR associations to individual alleles was difficult when HLA alleles, especially DR and DQ, strongly co-occurred. Because counts were too low, seventeen rarely observed V segments, including chromosome 9 orphons, were left out of the earlier analysis of some 600 of the donors. Some IMGT-functional V segments, including TRBV6-2 and TRBV6-3, could not be told apart with the 87-base-pair reads, so those segments were excluded. Compared with the approximately 670-donor mean, donors in an Asian-associated ancestry cluster had fewer N-insertions in productive TCRs, according to a later genetic analysis. A further reported finding was that TCR beta sequences accurately predicted the HLA-A and HLA-B alleles for most subjects in the first cohort. V-gene and J-gene trimming of TCR beta chains was associated with a missense DCLRE1C variant in a later genetic analysis, and the association was replicated in an independent cohort. In an earlier analysis of more than 450 of the donors, most TCR beta V segments were observed in productive rearrangements about 87% or about 30% of the time, broadly matching IMGT annotations. In this cohort, only TCR beta chains were sequenced, and detectable features were limited by the absence of alpha or paired-chain data. The study listed over 150 TCR beta chains as associated with cytomegalovirus. According to a later analysis, most CMV-associated TCR beta chains appeared to be HLA-restricted, and the HLA associations seemed to be driven largely by CMV exposure. According to a later analysis, parvovirus B19, influenza, CMV and Epstein-Barr virus appeared linked to several top co-occurrence clusters. Most TCR sequences were seen in very few donors, while some public TCRs were found in many individuals. Correlated functional status among segregating V segments might be attributable to linkage disequilibrium, but an unknown experimental factor could not be ruled out. In vitro tests confirmed that a few of the cytomegalovirus-associated TCR beta chains recognize cytomegalovirus antigens. In a later analysis, HLA-associated TCR beta chains were found to be more clonally expanded and to have lower generation probabilities than equally common non-associated chains. Because HLA typing was missing for some donors at each locus, association tests included only the typed subset. In a later analysis, TCR association rates were found to vary across HLA loci, with the most associated TCRs seen for DRB1 alleles and the fewest for HLA-C alleles. Roughly uniform sequencing depth across donors was assumed in presence/absence analyses, although this assumption may not hold. According to the authors, the approach could potentially be generalized to other disease states and immunological phenotypes.

Sequenced: PBMCs. The rearranged segments are TRBV29-1 and TRBJ1-1, with no D gene named confidently. The sequence came from a man younger than 40 in good health and CMV-seropositive. The bases read TGCAGCGTTGATAACGGAGTTGAAGCTTTCTTT. Its product reads: CSVDNGVEAFF.